Shown below are 26 T cell receptor beta chains from a single sample sequenced in a study of response to subunit inactivated influenza vaccine. Using its own MiXCR run on the RT-PCR reads, TCRdb lists one record per CDR3 protein. The sample has more than 600,000 distinct CDR3 sequences; approximately 17% are singletons. The sample here was PBMCs from blood, taken roughly 5 days after vaccination. The receptors stem from a man aged 50 or older who received an inactivated influenza vaccine.

This chain uses TRBV20-1 with TRBJ2-7, with 9 bases lining up with TRBD1. The germline gives CDR1 DFQATT, CDR2 SNEGSKA (reference sequence). V lost 6 bases and J lost 1; bases outside the gene matches: 13. The CDR3 sequence is 16 residues long. The CDR3 coding sequence is TGCAGTGCCCCAACAGGGGACAGGGTTTTTTCCTACGAGCAGTACTTC. This gives the protein CSAPTGDRVFSYEQYF.

The CDR3 bases are TGTGCCAGCAGCTTATGGGTCCCCTCTTTTCAAGAGACCCAGTACTTC. Residues: CASSLWVPSFQETQYF. The chain combines TRBV5-6 with TRBJ2-5; the D is unclear. Trimming took off 2 bases at V and 2 bases at J, with 16 bases between the two ends. Germline CDR1 reads SGHDT; CDR2 reads YYEEEE. This CDR3 comprises 16 residues.

The rearrangement joins TRBV6-5 to TRBJ2-7; 11 nucleotides line up with TRBD2. Germline CDR1 is MNHEY and CDR2 is SVGAGI. Losses at the gene ends were 2 bases for V and 4 bases for J; bases not matched to a gene: 7. The CDR3 extends over 16 amino acids. The CDR3 bases are TGTGCCAGCAGTTACGAACTAGCGGGAGTTTCGTACGAGCAGTACTTC. It codes for CASSYELAGVSYEQYF.

The chain combines TRBV7-7 with TRBJ2-7, with D perhaps TRBD2 (6 bases). Trimming took 5 bases from V and 3 from J, leaving 17 bases between them. Germline V gives CDR1 SSHAT, CDR2 FNYEAQ (reference sequence). This CDR3 is 15 amino acids long. CDR3 bases: TGTGCCAGCAGCCAGATGGGGACGGGGGACTACGAGCAGTACTTC. Amino acid sequence: CASSQMGTGDYEQYF.

CDR3 amino acids: CASSSNRQKETQYF. In nucleotides, the CDR3 is TGCGCCAGCAGCTCAAACCGACAAAAAGAGACCCAGTACTTC. This rearrangement joins TRBV5-1 to TRBJ2-5; no clear D gene. Per the germline V gene, CDR1 is SGHRS and CDR2 is YFSETQ. V was trimmed by 3 bases and J by 3 bases, leaving 12 bases between them. CDR3 length: 14 residues.

This clonotype occurred once. The chain has TRBV20-1 and TRBJ2-2, with 9 bases fitting TRBD1. After removal of 1 base from V and 1 base from J, the junction contained 4 bases not matched to a gene. Germline CDR1 DFQATT, CDR2 SNEGSKA (reference sequence). The length of the CDR3 is 16 residues. The DNA of the CDR3 is TGCAGTGCTAGAGTCCCGGGACAGGGGAACACCGGGGAGCTGTTTTTT. Translating gives CSARVPGQGNTGELFF.

The CDR3 DNA reads TGTGCCAGCAGCTTGCAGGGAGTGAGCACTGAAGCTTTCTTT. As protein: CASSLQGVSTEAFF. The gene calls are TRBV5-6 and TRBJ1-1; possible D gene TRBD1, 5 bases. CDR1 and CDR2 from the germline V gene are SGHDT and YYEEEE. V was pared by 1 base and J by 4 bases, with 11 bases between. The CDR3 contains 14 residues.

The genes are TRBV4-3 and TRBJ1-3, with 9 bases identical to TRBD1. Trimming cost V 2 bases and J 7 bases; bases outside gene matches: 18. This CDR3 spans 19 amino acids. Germline CDR1 and CDR2: LGHNA and YSLEER. The CDR3 DNA follows: TGCGCCAGCAGCCAAAGTTTGAGGATACCGGGACAGGGTAGTAACACCATATATTTT. It specifies CASSQSLRIPGQGSNTIYF.

This clonotype occurred many times. The chain has TRBV7-9 and TRBJ1-1, with D perhaps matching TRBD1 (5 bases). V was trimmed by 1 base and J by 7 bases, leaving 7 bases between them. This CDR3 region has 12 residues. Germline V gives CDR1 SEHNR, CDR2 FQNEAQ (reference sequence). For the CDR3, the DNA is TGTGCCAGCAGCTTAGTTAGGGGTGAAGCTTTCTTT. Its translation: CASSLVRGEAFF.

The table lists this clonotype with a few counts. The V call is TRBV20-1, the J call TRBJ2-7; TRBD2 aligns across 8 bases. Germline CDR1 reads DFQATT; CDR2 reads SNEGSKA (reference sequence). This CDR3 contains 14 residues. The CDR3, as DNA: TGCAGGCCAGATTTGGGACTAGTATCCTACGAGCAGTACTTC. Amino acid sequence: CRPDLGLVSYEQYF.

The chain links TRBV24-1 to TRBJ2-1; D is ambiguous. Per the germline V gene, CDR1 is KGHDR and CDR2 is SFDVKD. This CDR3 spans 14 amino acids. Trimming pared 9 bases from V and 0 bases from J, leaving 11 bases between. Here the CDR3 DNA reads TGTGCCACCTCGGCGGCCCCCTCCTACAATGAGCAGTTCTTC. This sequence encodes CATSAAPSYNEQFF.

The chain carries TRBV6-1 and TRBJ1-6, with 7 bases that match TRBD1. With 4 bases clipped from V and 3 bases from J, the junction kept 0 bases outside the gene matches. CDR3 length equals 14 residues. CDR1 and CDR2 (germline): MNHNS, SASEGT. CDR3 nucleotide sequence: TGTGCCAGCAGTGGACAGGGCTATAATTCACCCCTCCACTTT. It encodes CASSGQGYNSPLHF.

This clonotype was seen more than once but under ten times. V gene TRBV20-1 combines with J gene TRBJ2-1, with 12 bases that match TRBD2. J was trimmed by 2 bases and V by 1 base; bases with no gene match: 6. This CDR3 is 17 amino acids long. Germline-derived CDR1 and CDR2 are DFQATT and SNEGSKA (reference sequence). The CDR3 region has the DNA TGCAGTGCTAGAGCTCCTAGCGGGAGGGTAGCCTACAATGAGCAGTTCTTC. Its translation: CSARAPSGRVAYNEQFF.

The V and J genes are TRBV3-1 and TRBJ1-3; D possibly corresponds to TRBD1 (5 bases). The V end lost 2 bases, the J end lost 3 bases, and 17 bases lay between the germline ends. Germline lookup yields CDR1 LGHDT and CDR2 YNNKEL (reference sequence). The CDR3 is 17 residues long. CDR3 residues: CASSQLNGALFGNTIYF. CDR3 DNA sequence: TGTGCCAGCAGCCAACTAAACGGGGCCCTCTTTGGAAACACCATATATTTT.

The sample holds a few counts of this clonotype. The chain couples TRBV20-1 to TRBJ2-4; no firm D call. Germline V gene lookup returns CDR1 DFQATT and CDR2 SNEGSKA (reference sequence). V lost 5 bases, J lost 5 bases, and 10 bases lay in between. The CDR3 runs 12 residues. In DNA, the CDR3 is TGCAGTGCTGCCATGTGGGAAAACATTCAGTACTTC. It specifies CSAAMWENIQYF.

This clonotype was observed a handful of times. This chain links TRBV12-3 or TRBV12-4 with TRBJ2-3, with TRBD2 matching 9 bases. V lost 1 base and J lost 5; bases outside the gene matches: 4. The CDR3 has 15 residues. CDR3 DNA sequence: TGTGCCAGCAGTTTAGGTAGCGGGAGACAAGATACGCAGTATTTT. Translating it yields CASSLGSGRQDTQYF.

The chain employs TRBV7-2 and TRBJ2-1; D tentatively fits TRBD1 or TRBD2 (5 bases each). The CDR3 sequence is 16 residues long. Trimming pared 6 bases from V and 0 bases from J, leaving 15 bases between. Germline CDR1 SGHTA, CDR2 FQGNSA. In nucleotides, the CDR3 is TGTGCCAGCAGACCCGGGACCATGAGCTCCTACAATGAGCAGTTCTTC. This codes for CASRPGTMSSYNEQFF.

In regard to this clonotype: The germline gene is not matched at one end of the junction; a read error may be the cause. This chain links TRBV5-1 with TRBJ1-2, with 8 bases aligning to TRBD1. This CDR3 is built from 13 residues. Per the germline V gene, CDR1 is SGHRS and CDR2 is YFSETQ. The CDR3 sequence is CASSLGGQGESRF. The CDR3 DNA sequence: TGCGCCAGCAGCTTGGGAGGACAGGGCGAAAGCCGATTC.

This clonotype was detected many times. The J gene is TRBJ2-1, the V gene TRBV11-2; perhaps D is TRBD1 or TRBD2 (6 bases each). Trimming took off 6 bases at V and 13 bases at J, with 19 bases between the two ends. The germline V gene has CDR1 SGHAT and CDR2 FQNNGV. CDR3 size: 13 residues. CDR3 sequence reads: CASSPYPGAGQFF. CDR3 DNA sequence: TGTGCCAGCAGTCCATACCCGGGGGCGGGCCAGTTCTTC.

This clonotype was counted at least ten times. This rearrangement joins TRBV20-1 to TRBJ2-1, with TRBD2 identical over 9 bases. The CDR3 sequence is 14 residues long. Germline V gene data show CDR1 as DFQATT and CDR2 as SNEGSKA (reference sequence). The J segment lost 9 bases and the V segment lost 5 bases, leaving 11 bases of the junction unmatched. CDR3 in DNA: TGCAGTGCTTACGGGGGACTAGCTTGGGGTGAGCAGTTCTTC. This encodes CSAYGGLAWGEQFF.

This clonotype was observed a handful of times. The chain has TRBV27 and TRBJ2-7; TRBD1 might be the D (6 bases). Trimming pared 7 bases from V and 5 bases from J, leaving 12 bases between. From germline, CDR1 is MNHEY and CDR2 SMNVEV (reference sequence). There are 12 residues in the CDR3. The CDR3 reads CASIGGMDEQYF. CDR3 nucleotide sequence: TGTGCCAGCATAGGGGGAATGGACGAGCAGTACTTC.

Many counts were recorded for this clonotype. This chain connects TRBV6-5 to TRBJ1-5; weak D call: TRBD1 (6 bases). This CDR3 spans 15 amino acids. Germline values: CDR1 MNHEY, CDR2 SVGAGI. V lost 0 bases and J lost 5, with 11 bases in between. The CDR3: CASSYSWDNYQPQHF. The CDR3, as DNA: TGTGCCAGCAGTTACTCGTGGGACAACTATCAGCCCCAGCATTTT.

This clonotype was observed a handful of times. V gene TRBV7-9 combines with J gene TRBJ1-1; perhaps TRBD1 as D (5 bases). The CDR3 extends over 13 amino acids. Germline assignment: CDR1 SEHNR and CDR2 FQNEAQ (reference sequence). V was pared by 6 bases and J by 11 bases, with 19 bases between. DNA for the CDR3: TGTGCCAGCAGTCAAAATTCAGGGTGGGAGGCTTTCTTT. It yields the protein CASSQNSGWEAFF.

The chain recombines TRBV29-1 with TRBJ2-2; 7 nucleotides match TRBD2. The CDR3 consists of 14 residues. The V gene end was trimmed by 3 bases and the J gene end by 5 bases; junction bases not matched to a gene: 6. Per germline, CDR1 SQVTM and CDR2 ANQGSEA. The CDR3 DNA reads TGCAGCGTTGAGTCTCAGGGAGGGACCGGGGAGCTGTTTTTT. Translation gives CSVESQGGTGELFF.

For the CDR3, the DNA is TGTGCCAGCTCACCACCGGACAGGGCATCCTACAATGAGCAGTTCTTC. It codes for CASSPPDRASYNEQFF. The chain couples TRBV18 to TRBJ2-1; 8 bases align to TRBD1. Trimming at V came to 0 bases and at J to 1 base, leaving 2 bases not matched to a gene. Germline V CDR1 and CDR2: KGHSH, LQKENI. The CDR3 length is 16 residues.

The rearrangement links TRBV10-2 to TRBJ2-1; 8 bases fit TRBD1. Losses at the gene ends were 3 bases for V and 5 bases for J; bases not matched to a gene: 6. Germline V gene sequence: CDR1 WSHSY, CDR2 SAAADI. The CDR3 extends over 15 amino acids. CDR3 region: CASSEFRQGNNEQFF. CDR3 bases: TGCGCCAGCAGTGAATTTCGACAGGGGAACAATGAGCAGTTCTTC.